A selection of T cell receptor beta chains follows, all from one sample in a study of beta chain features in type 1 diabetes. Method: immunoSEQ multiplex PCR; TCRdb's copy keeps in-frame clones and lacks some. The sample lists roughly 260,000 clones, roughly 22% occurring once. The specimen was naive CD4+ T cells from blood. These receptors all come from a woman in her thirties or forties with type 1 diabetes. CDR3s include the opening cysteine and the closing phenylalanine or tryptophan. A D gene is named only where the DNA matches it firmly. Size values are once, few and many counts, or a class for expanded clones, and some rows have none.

TGCGCCAGCAGCCCCGGGACTAGCGTAGATACGCAGTATTTT CASSPGTSVDTQYF TRBJ2-3 TRBV5-1 NA TRBD2
TGCGCCAGCAGCCAAGGTTGGGACACTTACAATGAGCAGTTCTTC CASSQGWDTYNEQFF TRBJ2-1 TRBV4-3 few NA
TGCGCCAGCAGCTTCCTAGCGGGAGGGGGCAATGAGCAGTTCTTC CASSFLAGGGNEQFF TRBJ2-1 TRBV5-1 NA TRBD2
TGTGCCAGCCCCCTCGAGCGTTGGGGCGCCTCGAACGAGCAGTACTTC CASPLERWGASNEQYF TRBJ2-7 TRBV21-1 NA NA
TGCGCCAGCAGCCACCTAGGGACTAGCGGGAGCTCCTACGAGCAGTACTTC CASSHLGTSGSSYEQYF TRBJ2-7 TRBV4-1 few TRBD2
TGTGCCAGCTCACCTACACGAGCGAACTCCTACGAGCAGTACTTC CASSPTRANSYEQYF TRBJ2-7 TRBV18 few NA
TGTGCCAGCAATAGAGGCGGTGAAGCTTTCTTT CASNRGGEAFF TRBJ1-1 TRBV25-1 NA NA
TGTGCCAGCAGCCGCCAGGGACTGCAGTACTTC CASSRQGLQYF TRBJ2-7 TRBV14 NA NA
TGTGCCAGCAGCCCCCGGACAGGGAGCTTAACTAATGAAAAACTGTTTTTT CASSPRTGSLTNEKLFF TRBJ1-4 TRBV4-2 few TRBD1
TGCAGCGAAGGGGAGAACACTGAAGCTTTCTTT CSEGENTEAFF TRBJ1-1 TRBV29-1 few NA
TGTGCCAGCAGCCCGGGACAGGGGTACCCCAGCTCCTACGAGCAGTACTTC CASSPGQGYPSSYEQYF TRBJ2-7 TRBV14 NA TRBD1
TGTGCCACCGACAGGGACGGAGATACGCAGTATTTT CATDRDGDTQYF TRBJ2-3 TRBV5-6 few TRBD1
TGTGCCAGCAGTTCGGGACAGGGGAGATACAATGAGCAGTTCTTC CASSSGQGRYNEQFF TRBJ2-1 TRBV7-2 few TRBD1
TGTGCCAGTAGTATCCGGGTGGGCAATCAGCCCCAGCATTTT CASSIRVGNQPQHF TRBJ1-5 TRBV19 few NA
TGTGCCTGGAGCCAGGCTGGGGCGTCTTACGAGCAGTACTTC CAWSQAGASYEQYF TRBJ2-7 TRBV30 NA NA
TGTGCCAGCGCGGGACAGGGCACAGATACGCAGTATTTT CASAGQGTDTQYF TRBJ2-3 TRBV28 few TRBD1
TGTGCCGCGGTCAGGGATAACTATGGCTACACCTTC CAAVRDNYGYTF TRBJ1-2 TRBV7-9 NA NA
TGTGCCAGCAGCTTTCCGAATCAGCCCCAGCATTTT CASSFPNQPQHF TRBJ1-5 TRBV7-9 few NA
TGTGCCAGTAGTCCCCAGGGGACTAACTATGGCTACACCTTC CASSPQGTNYGYTF TRBJ1-2 TRBV19 NA NA
TGTGCCACCACTACAGGGGGACAAGTCCTGACTTTC CATTTGGQVLTF TRBJ2-6 TRBV2 few TRBD1
TGCAGCGTTGCCCAAGAATGGGGGGGCACTGAAGCTTTCTTT CSVAQEWGGTEAFF TRBJ1-1 TRBV29-1 NA NA
TGTGCCAGCAGTCGACAGGGGATGAACACCGGGGAGCTGTTTTTT CASSRQGMNTGELFF TRBJ2-2 TRBV2 NA TRBD1
TGTGCCAGCAGCGTATCAGGGTCCGGGGAGCTGTTTTTT CASSVSGSGELFF TRBJ2-2 TRBV9 NA NA
TGTGCCAGCAGCTCCCGAGACAGGCTATGGGAGACCCAGTACTTC CASSSRDRLWETQYF TRBJ2-5 TRBV7-9 NA NA
TGCGCCAGCAAATCCCAGGGGAACACTGAAGCTTTCTTT CASKSQGNTEAFF TRBJ1-1 TRBV5-1 NA NA
TGTGCCAGCAGCTTAGAAGGGGGAGAGACCCAGTACTTC CASSLEGGETQYF TRBJ2-5 TRBV7-9 few NA
TGTGCCAGCAGTTACAGGGGATCCGGCTACGAGCAGTACTTC CASSYRGSGYEQYF TRBJ2-7 TRBV6-5 few NA
TGTGCCTCCTCCACGGCACAGGGGGCATACAATGAGCAGTTCTTC CASSTAQGAYNEQFF TRBJ2-1 TRBV25-1 NA TRBD1
TGTGCCAGCAGCCCACAGCCGACTAGCGGGGTCGAGACCCAGTACTTC CASSPQPTSGVETQYF TRBJ2-5 TRBV9 NA TRBD2
TGCGCCAGCAGCTTGGGGGGAGTCTCCTACGAGCAGTACTTC CASSLGGVSYEQYF TRBJ2-7 TRBV5-1 few NA
TGTGCCAGCAGTGGTCGCAGGGGGCGCGGCAATCAGCCCCAGCATTTT CASSGRRGRGNQPQHF TRBJ1-5 TRBV2 few TRBD1
TGCAGCGTCGCAGACCGGGGAGGGCAGCCCCAGCATTTT CSVADRGGQPQHF TRBJ1-5 TRBV29-1 NA NA
TGCGCCAGCAGCCAAAAGGTCGGCAGTACAGCTAACTATGGCTACACCTTC CASSQKVGSTANYGYTF TRBJ1-2 TRBV4-3 NA NA
TGTGCCAGCGGTCTATACCAGGGGGCCAGAGGGGATACGCAGTATTTT CASGLYQGARGDTQYF TRBJ2-3 TRBV27 NA TRBD1
TGTGCCAGCAGTTTCTACCCCTCTTGGGAGGGAGATCAGCCCCAGCATTTT CASSFYPSWEGDQPQHF TRBJ1-5 TRBV27 NA NA
TGTGCCAGCAGCGTAGGTACGGTCCAACAGCAGGCAGCTTTCTTT CASSVGTVQQQAAFF TRBJ1-1 TRBV9 few NA
TGTGCCAGCAGTTTGGGACAGGGTCAACACGAGCAGTACTTC CASSLGQGQHEQYF TRBJ2-7 TRBV2 NA TRBD1
TGCGCCAGCAGCCAAGATTTTGAGGCAGGGGATGAAAAACTGTTTTTT CASSQDFEAGDEKLFF TRBJ1-4 TRBV4-1 few NA
TGCAGTGCTAGAGATCGCACTGAAGCTTTCTTT CSARDRTEAFF TRBJ1-1 TRBV20-1 NA NA
TGTGCCAGCAGCGTAGTCGGGGTGGCTAGCGGGACTGGTGAGCAGTTCTTC CASSVVGVASGTGEQFF TRBJ2-1 TRBV9 NA TRBD2
TGTGCCAGCAGCTTAGGACTTATTAACACTGAAGCTTTCTTT CASSLGLINTEAFF TRBJ1-1 TRBV13 NA NA
TGCGCCAGCAGCTATAACAGGGGAGAAGGGACCTCGCAGTACTTC CASSYNRGEGTSQYF TRBJ2-7 TRBV4-3 few TRBD1
TGTGCCAGCAGCGGGGCGGGTGCCTACAATGAGCAGTTCTTC CASSGAGAYNEQFF TRBJ2-1 TRBV9 NA NA
TGTGCCAGCAGTCTAGGGACAGGGTCCTACAATGAGCAGTTCTTC CASSLGTGSYNEQFF TRBJ2-1 TRBV27 few TRBD1
TGCAGTGCTAAGGGGGAGGATACGCAGTATTTT CSAKGEDTQYF TRBJ2-3 TRBV20-1 NA NA
TGTGCCAGCAGTACCGGGACAGCTCTTATGGATACGCAGTATTTT CASSTGTALMDTQYF TRBJ2-3 TRBV28 once TRBD1
TGTGCCAGCGAAGCGGCACGGATCGAGCAGTACTTC CASEAARIEQYF TRBJ2-7 TRBV2 few NA
TGTGCCAGCAGCTTACCGGGAACCCAGCGGCCCTACGAGCAGTACTTC CASSLPGTQRPYEQYF TRBJ2-7 TRBV5-4 NA NA
TGTGCCAGCAGCTTCCGGGACAGGGCCTCCTACGAGCAGTACTTC CASSFRDRASYEQYF TRBJ2-7 TRBV5-6 NA TRBD1
TGTGCCTGGAGTCGTAACACAGGGGACTATGGCTACACCTTC CAWSRNTGDYGYTF TRBJ1-2 TRBV30 NA TRBD1
TGTGCCAGCAGCTTCGGCGGGAGCACAGATACGCAGTATTTT CASSFGGSTDTQYF TRBJ2-3 TRBV5-4 few NA
TGTGCTAGTGGTCGCTGGGGGGATGAGCAGTTCTTC CASGRWGDEQFF TRBJ2-1 TRBV12-5 NA NA
TGTGCCAGCAGCTTCCGGGGAGCATCACCCCTCCACTTT CASSFRGASPLHF TRBJ1-6 TRBV7-3 NA NA
TGTGCCAGTAGTAGACAGGAAAACATTCAGTACTTC CASSRQENIQYF TRBJ2-4 TRBV19 NA NA